What follows is one TCR beta chain and its context. Its antigen is unknown. The input lacks base qualities; no much larger clone sits a single base away. This sample is part of a study of T cell responses to AZD1222 COVID-19 vaccine (dated by TCRdb to about 2021). At the level of the whole study: TCR sequencing covered some 250 trial participants: approximately 200 given two doses of AZD1222 and 26 given two doses of MenACWY control vaccine. Trial participants were enrolled by age into subgroups of 18-55, 56-69 and 70-plus years, and about 150, 27 and 61 TCR-sequenced participants, respectively, were included in these subgroups.

Beyond this particular receptor, the publication reports: Spike-specific TCR breadth and depth rose significantly after two AZD1222 doses compared with day 0 and with MenACWY recipients. Conclusions about previously exposed vaccinees are limited, since just a handful of AZD1222 recipients were seropositive for SARS-CoV-2 at baseline. Most participants were white British and females outnumbered males, and the authors suggested that clonal diversity may have been underestimated. The 56-69-year group was small, and its depth increase did not reach significance, likely because of low power. Vaccine-associated CD4 TCRs spanned the whole spike protein, with dominant responses in regions 160-218 and 743-854. Because no samples from the day 14 peak response were available, repertoires could be characterized only after the peak T cell response. Epitopes outside the regions mutated in the B.1.351 and B.1.1.7 variants were reportedly recognized by nearly half of the unique spike-specific TCRs.

CDR1 SGHTA and CDR2 FQGNSA are derived from the germline V gene. The CDR3 contains 17 residues, cysteine and phenylalanine counted. Only the CDR3 region is kept as DNA, spanning 51 bases read in frame from base 1. V and J lose 5 bases and 0 bases, and a span of 19 bases separates them. The CDR3 regions of human TCRbeta chains were analyzed by immunosequencing. The authors' analysis ran thus. TCRs in the repertoires were matched against a reference library of SARS-CoV-2-specific TCRs that had been generated with the MIRA antigen-specificity platform. Breadth was defined as the fraction of unique TCRs that were SARS-CoV-2-associated. Depth was defined as the fraction of total T cells that were SARS-CoV-2-associated. Each spike-specific TCR was assigned to its reactive spike region and to a CD4 or CD8 class using the MIRA data. Log10-transformed breadth and depth values were compared by one-way ANOVA with Sidak's multiple comparisons tests. Imported from immuneACCESS, the table was reduced by TCRdb to in-frame sequences with V and J called. These copies leave out some clones; in studies compared against another copy, an unresolved V gene accounts for under half, and the cause of the remainder is not known. Clonal size and the V and J genes are those of that table, whereas D and trimming came from the DNA. For this sample there are tens of thousands of clones; 80% to 95% appear just once. The top ten clonotypes cover roughly 3% of the sample.

The time point label of this sample denotes: about 28 days (+/-7) after the second vaccine dose. AZD1222 recipients whose second dose came at about 4 weeks and those whose second dose came at about 12 weeks were combined into one group, since spike-specific TCR depth and breadth did not differ between the two schedules. Samples from vaccinated people were obtained from the UK trials COV001 and COV002, which included a single-blind randomized controlled phase 2/3 trial of AZD1222 (ChAdOx1 nCoV-19) in healthy adults. Trial participant PBMC samples were collected at day 0 and day 28 after the second dose for TCRbeta chain sequencing.

The chain uses TRBV7-2 and TRBJ1-1; the D gene is perhaps TRBD1, on 5 matching bases. This clonotype was sampled from an adult who received the AZD1222 COVID-19 vaccine. Sequences were derived from peripheral blood, sampled 28 days after the second AZD1222 dose. The CDR3 is CASSGLGGVTMNTEAFF. The sequenced DNA is TGTGCCAGCAGCGGACTGGGAGGGGTTACCATGAACACTGAAGCTTTCTTT.